This T cell receptor (beta chain) was sequenced for a study of OX40 agonist ivuxolimab in advanced cancers. The study in broad terms: Ivuxolimab was a fully human IgG2 agonistic monoclonal antibody targeting the costimulatory receptor OX40 (CD134). Intravenous ivuxolimab was administered to patients every 2 weeks at six dose levels: 0.01, 0.1, 0.3, 1.5, 3 and 10 mg/kg. Of the approximately 54 dose-escalation patients, hepatocellular carcinoma was present in roughly 19, melanoma in about 15, renal cell carcinoma in 9 and head and neck cancer in 9. The dose-escalation cohort was about 87% male with a mean age of approximately 60 years, ranging from roughly 23 to 79. Patients were allowed to have had prior anti-PD-1, anti-PD-L1 or anti-CTLA-4 therapy, and 30% to 40% of the dose-escalation patients had been treated with checkpoint inhibitors. Partial responses occurred in three dose-escalation patients: two with cutaneous melanoma and one with hepatocellular carcinoma. Peripheral TCRbeta sequencing aimed to test whether ivuxolimab altered TCR sequence diversity and caused clonal T-cell expansion. The paper describes the monotherapy dose-escalation part (N = 52 patients) of the phase I trial of ivuxolimab.

V was cut back by 5 bases and J by 2 bases, leaving a gap of 10 bases between them. Spanning cysteine to phenylalanine, the CDR3 consists of 14 amino acids. The entry retains the CDR3 DNA only, 42 bases that are in frame from base 1. The germline V gene gives CDR1 as MNHEY and CDR2 as SVGAGI. For sequencing of the TCRbeta CDR3 region, genomic DNA was extracted from the sorted cells. TCRbeta CDR3 regions were sequenced using the immunoSEQ Assay. Drawn from immuneACCESS, this table holds only the in-frame rearrangements with V and J called that TCRdb kept. Clones are partly lost; checked studies trace under half to an unresolved V gene and leave the rest unexplained. This sample is represented by more than 80,000 clones; 90% to 95% of them were singletons. The ten largest clones take up roughly 0.31% of the sample. The trial excluded patients who had a history of autoimmune disease or were on systemic immunosuppression. Peripheral blood for TCR sequencing was collected from all dose cohorts at baseline, on cycle 4 day 1, and on cycle 7 day 1. Samples came from an open-label, multicenter, first-in-human phase I dose-escalation trial of ivuxolimab. The trial enrolled adults with locally advanced or metastatic head and neck squamous cell, hepatocellular, melanoma or renal cell carcinoma. Before TCR sequencing, CD4+ T cells and CD8+ T cells from peripheral blood were sorted into separate populations.

Beyond this particular receptor, the publication reports: After ivuxolimab, more expanded clones were found on average in CD8+ T cells than in CD4+ T cells. In the 0.1-3.0 mg/kg groups, partial responders had among the lowest normalized peripheral clonal expansion, particularly in CD8+ T cells. Low levels of normalized T-cell clonal expansion were also seen in some nonresponding patients. At doses from 0.1 to 3.0 mg/kg, clonal expansion was seen in both CD4+ and CD8+ blood T cells between baseline and week 6. The antigen specificity of the peripheral T cells that underwent clonal expansion was not determined.

With respect to this clone: This receptor's antigen is unknown. Base qualities are not at hand, and no much larger clone is one base apart.

The source of this sequence is an adult with an advanced solid tumor such as melanoma, head and neck, liver or kidney cancer. Sequencing used CD4+ or CD8+ T cells sorted from blood, obtained in a trial of the OX40 agonist ivuxolimab. The chain employs TRBV6-5 and TRBJ1-5; a tentative D match to TRBD1 spans 5 bases. The CDR3 reads as follows: CASSPDRGNQPQHF. The nucleotide sequence is given as TGTGCCAGCAGTCCCGACAGAGGCAATCAGCCCCAGCATTTT.